This TCR beta chain was captured by sequencing in a study of blood T cell repertoires in COVID-19. About the research overall: PBMCs, B-cell-depleted T cells, or T cells provided the cDNA or gDNA that made up the material.

As processed by the authors: Counts of nucleated cells, estimated from reference gene primer amplification, were obtained. The data were produced by immunoSEQ multiplex PCR, yet TCRdb's version contains in-frame clones alone and is incomplete. V and J calls and clone size are given by that table; D and trimming were obtained from the DNA. The sample holds 50,000 to 65,000 clones, roughly 80% seen once. V shed 4 bases, J shed 5 bases, and the junction held 11 bases outside the gene matches. CDR1 and CDR2 from the germline V gene are SGHNT and YYREEE (reference sequence). The CDR3 spans 16 residues. The chain carries TRBV5-4 and TRBJ2-1; 8 bases match TRBD2. Sequences were obtained from peripheral blood. This TCR derives from a woman aged 60-75 years with acute or convalescent COVID-19. CDR3 residues: CASSPFNGGGNNEQFF. DNA for the CDR3: TGTGCCAGCAGCCCGTTTAACGGGGGGGGAAACAATGAGCAGTTCTTC.